This T cell receptor (beta chain) stems from a study of blood T cells in healthy people across ages. The use of a sample-barcoded 5' primer and a J-beta primer mix characterized a second PCR of about 7 to 12 cycles. Every cDNA molecule carried a tag from a template-switch adaptor bearing 12 random nucleotides. TCRdb used MiXCR to reprocess the 5' RACE reads, holding one entry per CDR3 protein. The sample holds 1.4 million to 1.5 million distinct CDR3 sequences, around two fifths seen once. Study results and limitations: Unknown donor CMV status possibly confounded expanded clonotype changes.

This CDR3 contains 12 residues. Concerning this clonotype itself: Its antigen is still unknown.

This TCR was recovered from a woman aged 18 to 35 in good health. The sequencing input was blood. The J gene is TRBJ2-5, the V gene TRBV21-1. TRBV21-1 is flagged as a pseudogene. Written as DNA, the CDR3 is TGTGCCACCAGCAAAGTAGATGGGACCCAGTACTTC. As protein: CATSKVDGTQYF.